This passage covers 27 T cell receptor beta chains from one sample sequenced in a study of identical twins. TCRdb independently ran MiXCR on the 5' RACE reads; one entry per CDR3 protein. The table has 400,000 to 550,000 distinct CDR3 sequences, roughly 21% seen once. These data were also reused for a study on T cells expressing NK-cell markers.

The specimen was CD4+ T cells sorted from blood. These receptors came from a woman aged 18-29 years in good health.

This clonotype was detected many times. The CDR3 is CASSVEAVTDTQYF. The CDR3 bases are TGTGCCAGCAGCGTAGAAGCGGTCACAGATACGCAGTATTTT. V usage is TRBV9 and J usage is TRBJ2-3; TRBD2 might be the D (5 bases). Germline CDR1 reads SGDLS; CDR2 reads YYNGEE. V shed 0 bases and J shed 2 bases, with 7 bases lying between them. The CDR3 is 14 residues long.

V gene TRBV11-2 combines with J gene TRBJ2-3; D uncertain. This CDR3 contains 16 residues. Germline V gene sequence: CDR1 SGHAT, CDR2 FQNNGV. Trimming stripped 1 base from V and 5 bases from J, with 16 bases between. Written as DNA, the CDR3 is TGTGCCAGCAGCTTAGGTGGCTGGGGAACGCAAGATACGCAGTATTTT. This translates into CASSLGGWGTQDTQYF.

The chain employs TRBV29-1 and TRBJ2-2, with 9 bases lining up with TRBD1. Germline loops: CDR1 SQVTM, CDR2 ANQGSEA. The CDR3 runs to 13 residues. V dropped 6 bases and J dropped 7; count of bases not matched to a gene: 6. For the CDR3, the DNA is TGCAGCGTCGGGACAGGGAGGGTCGGGGAGCTGTTTTTT. This sequence encodes CSVGTGRVGELFF.

CDR3 sequence: CASQGGSGSYEQYF. As DNA, the CDR3 is TGTGCCAGCCAAGGTGGGAGCGGGTCCTACGAGCAGTACTTC. The chain joins TRBV6-1 to TRBJ2-7, with TRBD2 as a possible D gene (6 bases). Per germline, CDR1 MNHNS and CDR2 SASEGT. The CDR3 extends over 14 amino acids. Trimming took 8 bases from V and 1 from J, leaving 15 bases between them.

This clonotype appeared a few times. The V and J genes are TRBV5-6 and TRBJ2-2; D uncertain. Germline loops: CDR1 SGHDT, CDR2 YYEEEE. With 6 bases removed from V and 1 base from J, the gap between germline ends came to 10 bases. The CDR3 has 14 residues. The chain's CDR3 is CASKVGRNTGELFF. CDR3 nucleotides: TGTGCCAGCAAGGTGGGAAGGAACACCGGGGAGCTGTTTTTT.

This chain connects TRBV6-1 to TRBJ2-1, with TRBD1 matching over 11 bases. This CDR3 spans 16 amino acids. The V gene's germline CDR1 is MNHNS and CDR2 SASEGT. V shed 3 bases, J shed 2 bases, and the junction held 3 bases outside the gene matches. CDR3 in DNA: TGTGCCAGCAGTGACCCGGGACAGGGGGCCTACAATGAGCAGTTCTTC. Translated, it gives CASSDPGQGAYNEQFF.

This rearrangement joins TRBV29-1 to TRBJ2-7; 9 bases map to TRBD1. Germline lookup yields CDR1 SQVTM and CDR2 ANQGSEA. The CDR3 totals 12 residues. V trimming: 7 bases; J trimming: 6 bases; junction bases outside the gene matches: 7. The CDR3 loop is CSAGQGRIEQYF. The CDR3 coding sequence is TGCAGCGCCGGACAGGGGAGAATCGAGCAGTACTTC.

This clonotype was recorded many times. The chain is built from TRBV5-5 and TRBJ2-6, with D possibly being TRBD1 (6 bases). Germline CDR1 SGHKS, CDR2 YYEKEE (reference sequence). V lost 4 bases and J lost 0, with 17 bases in between. The CDR3 runs to 18 residues. The CDR3 sequence is CASSRGHRTGSGANVLTF. The CDR3 nucleotides read TGTGCCAGCAGCAGGGGACATCGAACAGGCTCTGGGGCCAACGTCCTGACTTTC.

This chain connects TRBV3-1 to TRBJ2-1; D unclear. The CDR3 contains 12 residues. Germline V gives CDR1 LGHDT, CDR2 YNNKEL (reference sequence). The V and J ends lost 4 bases and 14 bases respectively, with 15 bases between them. CDR3 sequence reads: CASSRKGSEEFF. The CDR3 coding sequence is TGTGCCAGCAGCCGGAAGGGAAGCGAAGAGTTCTTC.

This clonotype was observed at least ten times. The chain employs TRBV14 and TRBJ2-7; no definite D call. Germline values: CDR1 SGHDN, CDR2 FVKESK. CDR3 length equals 15 residues. V gave up 0 bases and J gave up 0 bases, with 9 bases separating them. DNA for the CDR3: TGTGCCAGCAGCCAAGATGCGGCGCCCTCCTACGAGCAGTACTTC. As protein: CASSQDAAPSYEQYF.

J is TRBJ1-2 and V is TRBV10-2; weak D call: TRBD1 (5 bases). CDR1 WSHSY and CDR2 SAAADI come from the germline V gene. The CDR3 extends over 12 amino acids. V was clipped by 3 bases and J by 7 bases, with 9 bases between them. The CDR3 DNA sequence: TGCGCCAGCAGTGAAGGACAAGCTGGCTACACCTTC. It codes for CASSEGQAGYTF.

This sequence joins TRBV6-1 and TRBJ1-2; 9 nucleotides agree with TRBD1. The germline V gene encodes CDR1 MNHNS and CDR2 SASEGT. The length of the CDR3 is 16 residues. The V and J ends lost 7 bases and 4 bases, in that order; junction bases with no gene match: 13. Here the CDR3 reads CASKIRDRASSYGYTF. The CDR3 coding sequence is TGTGCCAGCAAAATCCGGGACAGGGCTTCGAGCTATGGCTACACCTTC.

V is TRBV7-2 and J is TRBJ2-5; D unresolved. This CDR3 has 13 residues. The V gene lost 3 bases and the J gene lost 9 bases, with 14 bases spanning the gap. The germline V gene has CDR1 SGHTA and CDR2 FQGNSA. CDR3 in DNA: TGTGCCAGCAGCTTGGGCGCCGTAAAGGCCCAGTACTTC. Translating gives CASSLGAVKAQYF. Supplemented by reference TRBV7-2 and TRBJ2-5, the full variable domain reads GAGVSQSPSNKVTEKGKDVELRCDPISGHTALYWYRQSLGQGLEFLIYFQGNSAPDKSGLPSDRFSAERTGGSVSTLTIQRTQQEDSAVYLCASSLGAVKAQYFGPGTRLLVL.

This clonotype was seen a handful of times. The rearrangement uses TRBV6-2 or TRBV6-3 and TRBJ1-5; 9 nucleotides align to TRBD1. The CDR3 is 15 amino acids. Looked up from germline, CDR1 is MNHEY and CDR2 is SVGEGT. V lost 6 bases, J lost 7 bases, and 10 bases stayed unmatched. This CDR3 is CASRIRGQGVQPQHF. In DNA form, the CDR3 reads TGTGCCAGCAGAATAAGGGGACAGGGAGTACAGCCCCAGCATTTT.

The chain employs TRBV18 and TRBJ2-1; tentatively, D is TRBD2 (6 bases). Germline assignment: CDR1 KGHSH and CDR2 LQKENI. The CDR3 is 14 residues long. V was cut by 2 bases and J by 6 bases, with 11 bases left in between. Here the CDR3 DNA reads TGTGCCAGCTCACCAGAGGCGGGGTCCAATGAGCAGTTCTTC. Its protein product is CASSPEAGSNEQFF.

This clonotype was found once. V usage is TRBV7-8 and J usage is TRBJ2-5; perhaps TRBD2 as D (6 bases). V shed 8 bases and J shed 4 bases, with 20 bases lying between them. Looked up from germline, CDR1 is SGHVS and CDR2 is FQNEAQ. CDR3 length: 15 residues. CDR3 DNA: TGTGCCAGCTCGCTCGGCGGGATCCTCCGAGAGACCCAGTACTTC. It is translated as CASSLGGILRETQYF.

This rearrangement joins TRBV12-3 or TRBV12-4 to TRBJ2-7; 7 positions match TRBD2. The CDR3 consists of 16 residues. After removal of 4 bases from V and 4 bases from J, the junction contained 13 bases not matched to a gene. Written as DNA, the CDR3 is TGTGCCAGCAGTTCGCGTACGGACGGGAGGAGGTACGAGCAGTACTTC. Its protein is CASSSRTDGRRYEQYF.

This clonotype was recorded a few times. The rearrangement links TRBV20-1 to TRBJ2-5, with a weak D call TRBD2 (7 bases). This CDR3 spans 14 amino acids. CDR1 is DFQATT, CDR2 SNEGSKA, per germline (reference sequence). V lost 0 bases, J lost 4 bases, and 12 bases lay in between. The CDR3 here is CSARDRGRGETQYF. In DNA form, the CDR3 reads TGCAGTGCTAGAGATAGGGGGAGGGGAGAGACCCAGTACTTC.

This chain joins TRBV6-1 and TRBJ2-6; TRBD1 aligns across 8 bases. The length of the CDR3 is 18 residues. V dropped 6 bases and J dropped 4; count of bases not matched to a gene: 14. CDR1 is MNHNS, CDR2 SASEGT, per germline. CDR3 residues: CASSLDRVTPLGANVLTF. The CDR3 bases are TGTGCCAGCAGCTTGGACAGGGTGACCCCTCTGGGGGCCAACGTCCTGACTTTC.

This clonotype was seen many times. The chain links TRBV7-2 to TRBJ2-1; D uncertain. The CDR3 spans 13 residues. V was clipped by 5 bases and J by 9 bases, with 14 bases between them. Looked up from germline, CDR1 is SGHTA and CDR2 is FQGNSA. Written as DNA, the CDR3 is TGTGCCAGCAGCCAGAGCTTAATCGGTGAGCAGTTCTTC. As protein: CASSQSLIGEQFF.

V is TRBV5-4 and J is TRBJ2-5; maybe TRBD2 (5 bases). V lost 2 bases and J lost 5, with 13 bases in between. The CDR3 consists of 14 residues. From germline, CDR1 is SGHNT and CDR2 YYREEE (reference sequence). CDR3 coding DNA: TGTGCCAGCAGCTTCTTTGGTAGAGGGGAGACCCAGTACTTC. It is translated as CASSFFGRGETQYF.

This clonotype was observed a handful of times. The chain joins TRBV5-1 to TRBJ2-2; D is uncertain. Between the trimmed V and J ends, which lost 3 bases and 1 base, there was a span of 10 bases. This CDR3 comprises 15 residues. The germline V gene encodes CDR1 SGHRS and CDR2 YFSETQ. The CDR3, as DNA: TGCGCCAGCAGCTCCTCTGGGGTGAACACCGGGGAGCTGTTTTTT. It encodes CASSSSGVNTGELFF.

This clonotype was recorded many times. The V and J genes are TRBV7-2 and TRBJ2-1; TRBD2 matches 7 bases. Losses at the gene ends were 3 bases for V and 7 bases for J; bases not matched to a gene: 12. This CDR3 is 16 amino acids long. Per germline, CDR1 SGHTA and CDR2 FQGNSA. CDR3 loop: CASSLLTSRTRNEQFF. The CDR3 bases are TGTGCCAGCAGCTTGCTGACTAGCCGAACTAGGAATGAGCAGTTCTTC.

This clonotype was observed a few times. The chain employs TRBV5-1 and TRBJ2-1, with D possibly called TRBD1 or TRBD2 (6 bases each). V dropped 2 bases and J dropped 10 bases, with 13 bases sitting between them. CDR1 is SGHRS, CDR2 YFSETQ, per germline. This CDR3 region has 13 residues. The CDR3 protein is CASSLGGRLEQFF. The CDR3 DNA reads as TGCGCCAGCAGCTTAGGGGGGAGGTTGGAGCAGTTCTTC.

This clonotype was counted between two and nine times. This chain connects TRBV20-1 to TRBJ2-1; 13 bases map to TRBD2. The J segment lost 4 bases and the V segment lost 1 base, leaving 4 bases of the junction unmatched. This CDR3 contains 16 residues. In germline, CDR1 is DFQATT, CDR2 SNEGSKA (reference sequence). CDR3 in amino acids: CSARGQTSGRYNEQFF. The CDR3 DNA sequence: TGCAGTGCTAGAGGGCAGACTAGCGGGAGGTACAATGAGCAGTTCTTC.

This clonotype was observed a few times. This sequence joins TRBV20-1 and TRBJ1-1, with a possible D match to TRBD1 (5 bases). The germline V and J ends were trimmed by 3 bases and 3 bases, with 14 bases remaining between them. The CDR3 spans 14 residues. In germline, CDR1 is DFQATT, CDR2 SNEGSKA (reference sequence). The CDR3 reads CSASVGGSDTEAFF. CDR3 bases: TGCAGTGCTAGCGTTGGGGGTTCGGACACTGAAGCTTTCTTT.

This clonotype was observed once. This sequence joins TRBV20-1 and TRBJ2-7; D may match TRBD1 or TRBD2 (6 bases each). The CDR3 sequence is 15 residues long. Trimming removed 0 bases at V and 5 bases at J, with 17 bases between. The germline gives CDR1 DFQATT, CDR2 SNEGSKA (reference sequence). CDR3 in amino acids: CSARDGGGTFDEQYF. CDR3 nucleotides: TGCAGTGCTAGAGATGGAGGGGGAACTTTCGACGAGCAGTACTTC.